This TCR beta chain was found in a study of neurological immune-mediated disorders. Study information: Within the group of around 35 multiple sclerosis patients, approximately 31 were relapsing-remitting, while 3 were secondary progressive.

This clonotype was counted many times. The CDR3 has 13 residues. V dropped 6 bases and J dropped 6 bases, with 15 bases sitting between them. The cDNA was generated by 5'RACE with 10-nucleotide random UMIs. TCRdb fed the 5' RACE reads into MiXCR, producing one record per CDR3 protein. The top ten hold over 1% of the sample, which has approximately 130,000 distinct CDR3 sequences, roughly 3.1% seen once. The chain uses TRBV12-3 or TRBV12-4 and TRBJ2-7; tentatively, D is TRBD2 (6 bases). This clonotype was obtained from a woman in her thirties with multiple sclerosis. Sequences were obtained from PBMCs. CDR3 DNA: TGTGCCAGCAGCCCAAGCGGTAGCGGCGAGCAGTACTTC. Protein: CASSPSGSGEQYF.